This TCR beta chain is from a study of blood T cell repertoires in COVID-19. About the study: COVID-19 samples collected from the United States, Italy and Spain covered acute and convalescent phases. The analysed material was cDNA or gDNA that came from T cells, B-cell-depleted T cells, or PBMCs.

Measured with immunoSEQ multiplex PCR; TCRdb has only the in-frame clones, and not every one. The sample lists roughly 62,000 clones; 82% were seen once. Germline V CDR1 and CDR2: MGHDK, SYGVNS. The CDR3 loop spans 16 amino acids. After removal of 4 bases from V and 6 bases from J, the junction contained 13 bases not matched to a gene. This sequence originates from a man in his 60s with acute or convalescent COVID-19. The sequenced sample consisted of peripheral blood. V usage is TRBV25-1 and J usage is TRBJ2-3; TRBD2 matches 7 bases. CDR3 in DNA: TGTGCCAGCAGTGGGCCGGGGAGGGGCATTGTGGATACGCAGTATTTT. It encodes CASSGPGRGIVDTQYF.